What follows are 8 T cell receptor beta chains derived from one specimen sequenced in a study of T cell repertoires in cytomegalovirus infection. Via MiXCR, TCRdb re-called the reads, giving one row per CDR3 protein. Among 200,000 to 250,000 distinct CDR3 sequences listed, around 6.6% were seen once. The sequenced material came from PBMCs. All receptors come from a human donor in good health (CMV status not recorded). Some clones in this sample may be carry-over from other donors' samples.

The genes are TRBV29-1 and TRBJ2-5; 9 bases are a match to TRBD2. V was pared by 2 bases and J by 5 bases, with 6 bases of the junction left unmatched. Germline values: CDR1 SQVTM, CDR2 ANQGSEA. The CDR3 totals 14 residues. The CDR3 sequence: CSVEPAGGGETQYF. In DNA, the CDR3 is TGCAGCGTTGAACCAGCGGGGGGTGGGGAGACCCAGTACTTC.

This clonotype appeared many times. V and J are TRBV2 and TRBJ2-5; D might be TRBD1 (5 bases). The V gene lost 8 bases and the J gene lost 5 bases, with 9 bases spanning the gap. Germline V CDR1 and CDR2: SNHLY, FYNNEI. CDR3 length: 11 residues. Here the CDR3 reads CASSRVETQYF. The CDR3 coding sequence is TGTGCCAGCTCCAGGGTGGAGACCCAGTACTTC.

This clonotype showed up many times. The V gene is TRBV12-3 or TRBV12-4, the J gene TRBJ2-3, with 11 bases identical to TRBD2. The CDR3 is made up of 14 amino acids. Unmatched junction bases numbered 5, after V lost 8 bases and J lost 4 bases. The CDR3 sequence: CASQLAGVADTQYF. The CDR3 region has the DNA TGTGCCAGCCAACTAGCGGGGGTGGCAGATACGCAGTATTTT.

There are many counts of this clonotype. Here the CDR3 DNA reads TGTGCCAGCAGCTTAGGGACAGGGGGCCGTGAGACCCAGTACTTC. It specifies CASSLGTGGRETQYF. The rearrangement joins TRBV7-2 to TRBJ2-5; 11 bases fit TRBD1. This CDR3 is 15 amino acids long. The V and J ends lost 1 base and 5 bases, in that order; junction bases with no gene match: 3. Looked up from germline, CDR1 is SGHTA and CDR2 is FQGNSA.

This clonotype was seen at least ten times. This sequence joins TRBV5-1 and TRBJ1-2, with TRBD1 as a possible D gene (5 bases). Looked up from germline, CDR1 is SGHRS and CDR2 is YFSETQ. Trimming took 5 bases from V and 0 from J, leaving 11 bases between them. CDR3 size: 14 residues. As DNA, the CDR3 is TGCGCCAGCAGTAAGGACATCGCTAACTATGGCTACACCTTC. Its translation is CASSKDIANYGYTF.

The chain combines TRBV30 with TRBJ2-7; TRBD1 agrees at 11 bases. Germline assignment: CDR1 GTSNPN and CDR2 SVGIG (reference sequence). V lost 2 bases to trimming and J lost 1 base; unmatched junction nucleotides: 13. The CDR3 has 18 amino acids. The CDR3 DNA is TGTGCCTGGAGTACCTGGCGGACAGGGGGCCAATCTTCCTACGAGCAGTACTTC. Its protein is CAWSTWRTGGQSSYEQYF.

This clonotype occurred many times. The V and J genes are TRBV20-1 and TRBJ1-2, with unresolved D. Germline V gene sequence: CDR1 DFQATT, CDR2 SNEGSKA (reference sequence). The V end was cut by 0 bases, the J end by 5 bases, with 19 bases between. This CDR3 contains 16 residues. The DNA for the CDR3 is TGCAGTGCTAGAGATCCTTTTTTAGGGCTGGGGTATGGCTACACCTTC. As protein: CSARDPFLGLGYGYTF.

The CDR3 loop reads CATSRDRVNTEAFF. The CDR3 nucleotides read TGTGCCACCAGCAGAGATCGAGTGAACACTGAAGCTTTCTTT. This rearrangement joins TRBV15 to TRBJ1-1; D not certain. Trimming took off 0 bases at V and 0 bases at J, with 5 bases between the two ends. Per the germline V gene, CDR1 is LNHNV and CDR2 is YYDKDF (reference sequence). The CDR3 totals 14 residues.